This entry describes one T cell receptor (beta chain). Its target antigen remains unknown. Base qualities were left out, and no much larger clone turns up one base away. This sample stems from a study of T cell responses to AZD1222 COVID-19 vaccine (dated by TCRdb to about 2021). A note on the overall study: AZD1222 recipients given second doses at about 4 weeks or at about 12 weeks were pooled, since spike-specific TCR depth and breadth were not found to differ between the two schedules. Trial participants were enrolled by age into 18-55, 56-69 and 70-plus year subgroups, with around 140, 26 and 57 TCR-sequenced participants respectively. A total of 233 trial participants underwent TCR sequencing, of whom more than 200 had received two doses of AZD1222 and around 25 had received two doses of the MenACWY control vaccine. Summary of the overall study and its limitations: The 56-69-year group was small, and its depth increase did not reach significance, likely because of low power. A significant rise in spike-specific TCR breadth and depth was observed after two AZD1222 doses relative to day 0 and relative to MenACWY recipients. Only five or six AZD1222 recipients were SARS-CoV-2 seropositive at baseline, limiting conclusions about previously exposed vaccinees. Participants were mostly white British, with more females than males. The authors suggested clonal diversity may have been underestimated. Nearly half of unique spike-specific TCRs reportedly recognized epitopes outside regions mutated in the B.1.351 and B.1.1.7 variants. Because no samples from the day 14 peak response were available, repertoires could be characterized only after the peak T cell response. CD4 TCRs associated with the vaccine covered the entire spike protein, and the dominant responses were in regions 160-218 and 743-854.

Sample time point, as interpreted from the label and publication: baseline before first vaccination. Vaccinee samples came from UK trials COV001 and COV002, including a single-blind randomized controlled phase 2/3 trial of AZD1222 (ChAdOx1 nCoV-19) in healthy adults. Trial participant PBMC samples were collected at day 0 and day 28 after the second dose for TCRbeta chain sequencing. CDR1 and CDR2 (SGHDT, YYEEEE) derive from the germline V gene. V loses 4 bases, J loses 0 bases, and the germline ends lie 11 bases apart. From the cysteine through the phenylalanine, the CDR3 covers 15 amino acids. The entry retains the CDR3 DNA only, 45 bases that are in frame from base 1. The CDR3 regions of human TCRbeta chains were analyzed by immunosequencing. The source study handled its data this way. Repertoire TCRs were matched against a reference library of SARS-CoV-2-specific TCRs generated with the MIRA antigen-specificity platform. Breadth meant the fraction of unique TCRs that were SARS-CoV-2-associated, whereas depth meant the fraction of total T cells that were SARS-CoV-2-associated. Using the MIRA data, each spike-specific TCR was assigned both to the spike region to which the TCR was reactive and to a CD4 or CD8 class. Log10-transformed breadth and depth values were compared by one-way ANOVA with Sidak's multiple comparisons tests. TCRdb took over this immuneACCESS table, retaining in-frame rearrangements with V and J assigned. Such tables are incomplete; in checked studies, under half of the missing clones stem from an unresolved V gene, and the remainder is unexplained. The DNA gave D and trimming, while V, J and clone size come from that table. The sample table shows 110,000 to 150,000 clones, and 90% to 95% are seen once. Of the sample, about 8.6% is held by the ten largest clones.

Sequencing used peripheral blood, obtained on day 0 of AZD1222 vaccination. Rearrangement joined TRBV5-6 to TRBJ2-1, with the D gene not clear enough to name. The sequence was obtained from an adult in good health. Here is the DNA: TGTGCCAGCAGCGTCCCTAGATCCTCCTACAATGAGCAGTTCTTC. This sequence encodes CASSVPRSSYNEQFF.